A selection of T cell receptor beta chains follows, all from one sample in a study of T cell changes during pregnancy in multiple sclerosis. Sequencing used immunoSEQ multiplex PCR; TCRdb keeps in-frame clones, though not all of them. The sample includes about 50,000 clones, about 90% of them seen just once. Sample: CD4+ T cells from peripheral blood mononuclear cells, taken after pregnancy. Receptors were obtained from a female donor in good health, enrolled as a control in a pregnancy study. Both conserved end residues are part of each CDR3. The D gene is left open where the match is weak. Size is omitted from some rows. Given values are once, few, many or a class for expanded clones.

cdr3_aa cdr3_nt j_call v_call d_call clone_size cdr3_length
CASSPSKQGASEAFF TGTGCCAGCTCACCCTCAAAACAGGGGGCGAGTGAAGCTTTCTTT TRBJ1-1 TRBV18 TRBD1 once 15
CASSQEEGWTVISNQPQHF TGCGCCAGCAGCCAAGAAGAAGGGTGGACAGTGATTAGCAATCAGCCCCAGCATTTT TRBJ1-5 TRBV4-1 . few 19
CASREQGSYGYTF TGTGCCAGCAGGGAACAGGGTAGCTATGGCTACACCTTC TRBJ1-2 TRBV6-1 . . 13
CAIRDSSYEQYF TGTGCCATACGGGACAGTTCCTACGAGCAGTACTTC TRBJ2-7 TRBV7-9 TRBD1 . 12
CASSPDRVNTEAFF TGTGCCAGCAGCCCGGACAGGGTGAACACTGAAGCTTTCTTT TRBJ1-1 TRBV5-4 TRBD1 . 14
CASRLQGWTEAFF TGTGCCAGCAGGTTACAGGGGTGGACTGAAGCTTTCTTT TRBJ1-1 TRBV5-4 TRBD1 . 13
CASSSTSAYNEQFF TGTGCCAGCAGTTCGACTAGCGCCTACAATGAGCAGTTCTTC TRBJ2-1 TRBV7-6 TRBD2 . 14
CSVGGAGREQYF TGCAGCGTAGGGGGGGCGGGGCGCGAGCAGTACTTC TRBJ2-7 TRBV29-1 . once 12
CASSRTAGGRIDTQYF TGTGCCAGTAGTCGTACAGCGGGAGGGAGAATAGATACGCAGTATTTT TRBJ2-3 TRBV19 TRBD2 . 16
CASSPGTGGRETQYF TGTGCCAGCTCACCCGGGACAGGGGGGCGCGAGACCCAGTACTTC TRBJ2-5 TRBV18 TRBD1 . 15